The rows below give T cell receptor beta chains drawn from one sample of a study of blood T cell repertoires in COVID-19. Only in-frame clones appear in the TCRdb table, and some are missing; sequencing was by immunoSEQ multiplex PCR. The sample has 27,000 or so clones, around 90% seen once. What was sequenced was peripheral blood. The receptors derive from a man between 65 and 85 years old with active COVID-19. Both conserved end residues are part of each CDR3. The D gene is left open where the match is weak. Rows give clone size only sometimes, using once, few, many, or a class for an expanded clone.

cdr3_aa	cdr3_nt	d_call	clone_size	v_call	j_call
CASSVEQETDTQYF	TGTGCCAGCAGCGTAGAACAGGAGACAGATACGCAGTATTTT	NA	NA	TRBV9	TRBJ2-3
CASEDSANSPLHF	TGTGCCAGCGAGGACAGTGCTAATTCACCCCTCCACTTT	NA	NA	TRBV18	TRBJ1-6
CASSLDRVDQPQHF	TGTGCCAGCAGCTTAGACAGGGTGGATCAGCCCCAGCATTTT	NA	few	TRBV11-2	TRBJ1-5
CSASTRLASRADTQYF	TGCAGTGCTAGTACGAGACTAGCGAGTCGCGCAGATACGCAGTATTTT	TRBD2	NA	TRBV20-1	TRBJ2-3
CASSQDSARTQYF	TGTGCCAGCAGCCAGGACAGCGCAAGGACGCAGTATTTT	NA	NA	TRBV3-1/TRBV3-2	TRBJ2-3
CASMVRGRSGNTIYF	TGTGCCAGCATGGTCAGGGGGAGGTCTGGAAACACCATATATTTT	TRBD1	NA	TRBV27	TRBJ1-3
CASSSMPGGGGYTF	TGTGCCAGCAGTTCCATGCCCGGGGGAGGGGGCTACACCTTC	NA	NA	TRBV28	TRBJ1-2
CASSQVSGGANEKLFF	TGTGCCAGCAGCCAAGTTTCAGGGGGAGCTAATGAAAAACTGTTTTTT	TRBD1	NA	TRBV3-1/TRBV3-2	TRBJ1-4
CASSEAYSGANVLTF	TGTGCCAGCAGCGAAGCTTACTCTGGGGCCAACGTCCTGACTTTC	NA	NA	TRBV6-4	TRBJ2-6
CASSQVTRNTEAFF	TGTGCCAGCAGCCAAGTCACACGAAACACTGAAGCTTTCTTT	NA	once	TRBV4-2	TRBJ1-1
CASSGTGEETQYF	TGTGCCAGCAGCGGAACAGGGGAAGAGACCCAGTACTTC	TRBD1	NA	TRBV5-5	TRBJ2-5
CASRREGAEQYF	TGTGCCAGCAGGCGGGAGGGAGCCGAGCAGTACTTC	TRBD2	NA	TRBV12-3/TRBV12-4	TRBJ2-7
CASSEGAGAYEQYF	TGTGCCAGCAGTGAAGGGGCAGGGGCCTACGAGCAGTACTTC	NA	NA	TRBV2	TRBJ2-7
CASSRTGIYNEQFF	TGTGCCAGCAGCCGGACAGGGATCTACAATGAGCAGTTCTTC	TRBD1	NA	TRBV14	TRBJ2-1
CASSQENSSKDEQYF	TGTGCCAGCAGCCAAGAAAACTCTAGCAAGGACGAGCAGTACTTC	NA	NA	TRBV4-2	TRBJ2-7
CASSRGVEQYF	TGTGCCAGTAGTCGGGGGGTTGAGCAGTACTTC	TRBD2	once	TRBV19	TRBJ2-7
CASSTNRGGSYNSPLHF	TGTGCCAGCAGTACCAATAGAGGGGGTTCCTATAATTCACCCCTCCACTTT	NA	NA	TRBV5-8	TRBJ1-6
CSVVVRGGRNEQFF	TGCAGCGTTGTGGTCCGGGGGGGACGCAATGAGCAGTTCTTC	TRBD2	NA	TRBV29-1	TRBJ2-1
CASSPRPQGHQPQHF	TGTGCCAGCAGTCCCCGCCCCCAGGGTCATCAGCCCCAGCATTTT	NA	once	TRBV27	TRBJ1-5
CASSQEFLAGHIQYF	TGCGCCAGCAGCCAAGAGTTCCTAGCTGGGCACATTCAGTACTTC	NA	NA	TRBV4-3	TRBJ2-4
CASSLRVYGYTF	TGTGCCAGCAGCTTGAGGGTCTATGGCTACACCTTC	NA	NA	TRBV7-9	TRBJ1-2
CASSQQAGGRTDTQYF	TGTGCCAGCAGCCAACAGGCGGGGGGACGCACAGATACGCAGTATTTT	TRBD2	NA	TRBV4-2	TRBJ2-3
CASSGTSGGAWNIQYF	TGTGCCAGCAGCGGGACTAGCGGGGGGGCCTGGAACATTCAGTACTTC	TRBD2	NA	TRBV9	TRBJ2-4
CASSLSSGAPYEQYF	TGTGCCAGCAGCTTATCTAGCGGGGCTCCCTACGAGCAGTACTTC	TRBD2	NA	TRBV7-3	TRBJ2-7
CAWTPPGRGYTF	TGTGCCTGGACCCCACCTGGGAGGGGCTACACCTTC	NA	NA	TRBV30	TRBJ1-2
CASSQGPGTANTEAFF	TGCGCCAGCAGCCAGGGCCCGGGGACAGCGAACACTGAAGCTTTCTTT	TRBD1	NA	TRBV4-1	TRBJ1-1